This record concerns one T cell receptor beta chain sequence. It lacks a known antigen. Base qualities are not recorded, but no much larger clone differs from it by a single base. This entry comes from a study (dated by TCRdb to about 2016). CDR1 SEHNR and CDR2 FQNEAQ were looked up in the germline V gene (reference sequence). The CDR3 has 20 amino acids, counting the end cysteine and phenylalanine. The CDR3 DNA has 60 bases and is translated from base 1. Trimming removed 3 bases from V and 4 bases from J, leaving 27 bases between the germline ends. Receptors were amplified or captured by RT-PCR. The sequencer listed for this sample is Illumina MiSeq. TCRdb trimmed the raw reads at Q25, called clones with MiXCR and kept productive beta chains. Identical CDR3 protein sequences are pooled into one entry, listed with their most common genes and DNA. Recorded for this sample are about 680,000 distinct CDR3 sequences; around 14% of them occurred a single time. The ten most abundant clones make up 3% to 4.5% of the sample.

The chain is encoded by TRBV7-9 joined to TRBJ2-2, and the D gene may be TRBD2, 6 bases matching. The sequence came from a female donor in good health, serving as a healthy control. The sequencing sample was made of memory CD4+ T cells from blood. Read as DNA, the sequence is TGTGCCAGCAGCTTCTACCTGGGGGGACGAGTAAAGTCAAGCACCGGGGAGCTGTTTTTT. This gives the protein CASSFYLGGRVKSSTGELFF.